Reported below is one T cell receptor (beta chain). The antigen is unknown. This CDR3 is built from 12 residues. Germline CDR1 reads SGHAT; CDR2 reads FQNNGV. This entry comes from a study of blood T cells in healthy people across ages. Sample-barcoded 5' priming and a J-beta primer mix drove a second PCR of about 7 to 12 cycles. Each CDR3 protein is one row after TCRdb ran MiXCR on the 5' RACE reads. The table has 600,000 to 1,000,000 distinct CDR3 sequences, roughly 60% seen once. Study outcomes and limitations: Nothing was known about donor CMV status, and this possibly confounded expanded clonotype changes. Diversity figures based on one million T cells were deemed too low.

Sequenced material: blood. V and J are TRBV11-2 and TRBJ2-4; no clear D gene. The tail of the sequence fits TRBJ2-7 better, so the J call may be wrong. The origin of this receptor is a man aged 25 to 40 in good health. CDR3 DNA sequence: TGTGCCAGCAACCAGTATGACAACGAGCAGTACTTC. This translates into CASNQYDNEQYF.